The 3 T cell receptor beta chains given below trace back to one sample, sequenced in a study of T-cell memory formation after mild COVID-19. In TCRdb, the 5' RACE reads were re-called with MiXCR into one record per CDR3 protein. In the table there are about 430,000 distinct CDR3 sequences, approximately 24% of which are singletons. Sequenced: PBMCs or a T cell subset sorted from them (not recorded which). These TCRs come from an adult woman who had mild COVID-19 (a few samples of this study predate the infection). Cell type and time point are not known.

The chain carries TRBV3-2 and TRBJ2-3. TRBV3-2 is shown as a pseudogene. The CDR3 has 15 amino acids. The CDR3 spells CASSQVCGSTDTQYF. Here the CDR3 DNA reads TGTGCCAGCAGCCAAGTGTGCGGTAGCACAGATACGCAGTATTTT.

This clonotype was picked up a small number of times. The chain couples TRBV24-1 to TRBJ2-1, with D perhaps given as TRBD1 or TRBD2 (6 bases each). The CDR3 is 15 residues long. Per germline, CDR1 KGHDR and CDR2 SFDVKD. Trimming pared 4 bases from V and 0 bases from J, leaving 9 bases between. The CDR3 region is CATSEGGPSYNEQFF. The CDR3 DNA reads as TGTGCCACCAGTGAGGGGGGCCCCTCCTACAATGAGCAGTTCTTC.

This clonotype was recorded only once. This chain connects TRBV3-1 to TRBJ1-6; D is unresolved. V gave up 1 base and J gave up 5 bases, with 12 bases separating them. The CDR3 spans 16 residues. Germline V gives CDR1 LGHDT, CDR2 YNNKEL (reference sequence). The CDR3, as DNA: TGTGCCAGCAGCCAAGGCGGTGGCGGTAATAATTCACCCCTCCACTTT. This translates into CASSQGGGGNNSPLHF.